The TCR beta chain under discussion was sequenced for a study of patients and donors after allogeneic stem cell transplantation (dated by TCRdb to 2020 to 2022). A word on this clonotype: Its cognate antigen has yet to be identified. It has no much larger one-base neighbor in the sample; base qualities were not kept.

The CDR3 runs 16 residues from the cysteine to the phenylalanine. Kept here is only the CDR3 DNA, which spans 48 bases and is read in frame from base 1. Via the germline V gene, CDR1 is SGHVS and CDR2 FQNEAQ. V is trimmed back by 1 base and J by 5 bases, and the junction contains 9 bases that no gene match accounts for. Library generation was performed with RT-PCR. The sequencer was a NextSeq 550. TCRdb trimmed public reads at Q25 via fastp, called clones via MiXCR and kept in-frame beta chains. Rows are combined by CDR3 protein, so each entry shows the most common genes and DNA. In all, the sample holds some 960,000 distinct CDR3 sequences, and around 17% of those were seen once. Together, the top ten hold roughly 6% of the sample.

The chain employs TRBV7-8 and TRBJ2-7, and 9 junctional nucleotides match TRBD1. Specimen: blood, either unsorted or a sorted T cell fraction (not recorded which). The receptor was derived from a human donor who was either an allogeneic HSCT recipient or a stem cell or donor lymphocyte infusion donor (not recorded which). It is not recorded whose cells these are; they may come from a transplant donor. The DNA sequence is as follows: TGTGCCAGCAGCTTAGGTGATCGACAGGGGGACCACGAGCAGTACTTC. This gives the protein CASSLGDRQGDHEQYF.